This TCR beta chain was identified in a study of cytomegalovirus exposure and HLA in healthy donors. Notes on the study in general: Several of the most significant clusters appeared, in a later analysis, to be linked to common viral pathogens.

Turning to this clone: Its specificity is not known.

Germline lookup yields CDR1 KGHSH and CDR2 LQKENI. The CDR3 runs to 14 residues. V lost 5 bases to trimming and J lost 6 bases; unmatched junction nucleotides: 6. The primer mix had 60 Vbeta and 13 Jbeta primers. TCRdb keeps only in-frame clones here, not all; method: immunoSEQ multiplex PCR. Here the sample spans 150,000 or so clones, around four fifths being singletons. The source of this sequence is a man aged 18-30 years in good health and CMV-seropositive. The rearrangement joins TRBV18 to TRBJ2-2; 7 nucleotides agree with TRBD1. Sequencing was done on a sample of PBMCs. CDR3: CASSTNRGPGELFF. CDR3 coding DNA: TGTGCCAGCTCAACTAACAGGGGCCCCGGGGAGCTGTTTTTT.